The 12 T cell receptor beta chains in this list originate from one sample, sequenced in a study of T cell repertoires in cytomegalovirus infection. These receptors lack a known antigen. TCRdb independently ran MiXCR on the reads; one entry per CDR3 protein. This table holds some 320,000 distinct CDR3 sequences, under 35% found once. Sequencing used cultured PBMCs, obtained from culture after CMV antigen stimulation. Receptor source: a human donor in good health (CMV status not recorded). Some clones in this sample may be carry-over from other donors' samples.

The CDR3 here is CASTLNAPPQETQYF. The DNA for the CDR3 is TGTGCCAGCACCTTAAATGCGCCCCCGCAAGAGACCCAGTACTTC. The chain links TRBV12-3 or TRBV12-4 to TRBJ2-5; no definite D call. Trimming cost V 7 bases and J 2 bases, with 17 bases left between them. This CDR3 has 15 residues.

This clonotype has only a few counts. V is TRBV11-2 and J is TRBJ1-6; D not certain. There are 19 residues in the CDR3. Germline V gene lookup returns CDR1 SGHAT and CDR2 FQNNGV. The V end lost 5 bases, the J end lost 0 bases, and 20 bases lay between the germline ends. CDR3 in amino acids: CASSPTQISGSSYNSPLHF. CDR3 DNA: TGTGCCAGCAGCCCCACGCAGATATCGGGGAGCTCCTATAATTCACCCCTCCACTTT.

The V gene is TRBV6-5, the J gene TRBJ1-6; D is possibly TRBD1 (6 bases). Trimming cost V 6 bases and J 9 bases, with 18 bases left between them. The CDR3 runs to 15 residues. Germline V gives CDR1 MNHEY, CDR2 SVGAGI. The DNA for the CDR3 is TGTGCCAGCAGAGGGTCGGGAGGGGGAATTTCACCCCTCCACTTT. Translating gives CASRGSGGGISPLHF.

This clonotype was seen a few times. The chain recombines TRBV6-2 or TRBV6-3 with TRBJ1-3; a weak D match, TRBD1 (5 bases). V was pared by 7 bases and J by 0 bases, with 22 bases between. CDR1 is MNHEY and CDR2 is SVGEGT in the germline V gene. The CDR3 runs to 18 residues. The CDR3 is CASNHGAPRRSSGNTIYF. The CDR3 DNA reads TGTGCCAGCAATCACGGGGCGCCCAGGAGAAGCTCTGGAAACACCATATATTTT.

The chain carries TRBV7-6 and TRBJ2-1; 7 bases line up with TRBD2. This CDR3 is 16 amino acids long. With V trimmed by 2 bases and J by 4 bases, 8 bases remained unmatched. The germline gives CDR1 SGHVS, CDR2 FNYEAQ. CDR3 in DNA: TGTGCCAGCAGCTTACAAGGCGGGAGATGGTACAATGAGCAGTTCTTC. Amino acids: CASSLQGGRWYNEQFF.

This clonotype was detected only a few times. This chain links TRBV7-9 with TRBJ1-5, with D tentatively TRBD1 (6 bases). Trimming removed 5 bases at V and 2 bases at J, with 19 bases between. Germline assignment: CDR1 SEHNR and CDR2 FQNEAQ (reference sequence). CDR3 length: 17 amino acids. The CDR3: CASSGGAGLTGNQPQHF. The CDR3 nucleotides read TGTGCCAGCAGCGGGGGGGCAGGTCTAACGGGCAATCAGCCCCAGCATTTT.

V is TRBV6-1 and J is TRBJ2-6, with TRBD2 as a possible D gene (5 bases). Trimming left V 5 bases short and J 5 bases short, with 10 bases between. Germline CDR1 reads MNHNS; CDR2 reads SASEGT. CDR3 length: 14 amino acids. The CDR3 reads CASSSGRRANVLTF. CDR3 DNA: TGTGCCAGCAGTAGCGGCAGGAGGGCCAACGTCCTGACTTTC.

The gene calls are TRBV18 and TRBJ2-1; 11 positions match TRBD2. The CDR3 has 15 residues. V lost 2 bases to trimming and J lost 7 bases; unmatched junction nucleotides: 4. The germline CDR1 and CDR2 sequences are KGHSH and LQKENI. The CDR3 bases are TGTGCCAGCTCACCAACGGCTAGCGGGAGGAATGAGCAGTTCTTC. It yields the protein CASSPTASGRNEQFF.

This clonotype was seen more than once but under ten times. V gene TRBV7-9 combines with J gene TRBJ1-4; 7 bases agree with TRBD1. Per the germline V gene, CDR1 is SEHNR and CDR2 is FQNEAQ (reference sequence). The V segment lost 2 bases and the J segment 4 bases; nucleotides outside the gene matches: 4. The CDR3 runs to 15 residues. The CDR3, as DNA: TGTGCCAGCAGCTTAATAGGGGACAGTAATGAAAAACTGTTTTTT. Translation: CASSLIGDSNEKLFF.

The chain recombines TRBV19 with TRBJ2-1; D is undetermined. The CDR3 length is 17 residues. Trimming stripped 4 bases from V and 0 bases from J, with 16 bases between. The germline gives CDR1 LNHDA, CDR2 SQIVND (reference sequence). The CDR3: CASSTRYGASSYNEQFF. In nucleotides, the CDR3 is TGTGCCAGTAGTACCCGCTATGGAGCCAGCTCCTACAATGAGCAGTTCTTC.

This clonotype has just a few counts. The chain links TRBV20-1 to TRBJ2-5, with 7 bases identical to TRBD1. From germline, CDR1 is DFQATT and CDR2 SNEGSKA (reference sequence). The V gene end was trimmed by 0 bases and the J gene end by 3 bases; junction bases not matched to a gene: 7. The CDR3 loop spans 15 amino acids. CDR3 sequence (DNA): TGCAGTGCTAGAGATCGCGCAGGGGGTAAAGAGACCCAGTACTTC. It yields the protein CSARDRAGGKETQYF.

The chain couples TRBV28 to TRBJ2-2; TRBD1 or TRBD2 may be the D gene (5 bases each). Looked up from germline, CDR1 is MDHEN and CDR2 is SYDVKM. V lost 7 bases and J 4 bases, leaving 16 bases between the germline ends. This CDR3 region has 15 residues. The CDR3, as DNA: TGTGCCAGCACCCCCCGGGGCGCAGGCACCGGGGAGCTGTTTTTT. Residues: CASTPRGAGTGELFF.